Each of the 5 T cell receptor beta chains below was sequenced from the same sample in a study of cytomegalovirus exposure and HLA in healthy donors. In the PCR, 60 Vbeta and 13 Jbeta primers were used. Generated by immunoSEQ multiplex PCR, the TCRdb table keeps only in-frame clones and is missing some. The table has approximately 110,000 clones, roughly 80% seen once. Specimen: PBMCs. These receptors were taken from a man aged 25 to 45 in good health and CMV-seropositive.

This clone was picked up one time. In DNA, the CDR3 is TGCGCCAGCAGCCAAAATCTCGCGGGGGGGCTCCCAGATACGCAGTATTTT. Its protein is CASSQNLAGGLPDTQYF. The chain joins TRBV4-1 to TRBJ2-3, with 9 bases aligning to TRBD2. Germline V CDR1 and CDR2: MGHRA, YSYEKL. The CDR3 is 17 amino acids. J lost 4 bases, V lost 2 bases, and 10 bases had no gene match.

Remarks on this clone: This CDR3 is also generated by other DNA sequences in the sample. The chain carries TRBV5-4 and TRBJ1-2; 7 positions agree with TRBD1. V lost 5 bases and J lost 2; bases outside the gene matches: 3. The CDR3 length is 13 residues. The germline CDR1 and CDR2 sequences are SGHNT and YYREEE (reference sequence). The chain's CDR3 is CASSPDRNYGYTF. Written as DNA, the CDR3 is TGTGCCAGCAGTCCGGACAGGAACTATGGCTACACCTTC.

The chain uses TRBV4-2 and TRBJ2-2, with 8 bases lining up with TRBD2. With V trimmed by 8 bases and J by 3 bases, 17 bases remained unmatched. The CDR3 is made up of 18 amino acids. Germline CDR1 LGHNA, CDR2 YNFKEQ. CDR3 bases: TGTGCCAGCCTCCCCCTACCTGGGGGACTAGTGCACACCGGGGAGCTGTTTTTT. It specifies CASLPLPGGLVHTGELFF.

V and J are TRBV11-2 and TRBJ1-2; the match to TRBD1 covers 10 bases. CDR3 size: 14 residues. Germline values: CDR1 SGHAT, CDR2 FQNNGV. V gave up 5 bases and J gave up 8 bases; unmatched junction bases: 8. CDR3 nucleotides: TGTGCCAGCAGCCAACAGGGACAGGGGAGCGGCTACACCTTC. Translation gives CASSQQGQGSGYTF.

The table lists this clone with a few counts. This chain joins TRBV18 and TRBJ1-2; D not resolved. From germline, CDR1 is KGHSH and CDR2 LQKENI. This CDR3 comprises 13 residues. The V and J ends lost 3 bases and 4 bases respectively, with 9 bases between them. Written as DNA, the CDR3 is TGTGCCAGCTCACCTTTTACAACCTATGGCTACACCTTC. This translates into CASSPFTTYGYTF.